The sequence of this TCR beta chain was determined in a study of blood T cell repertoires in COVID-19. Overall study: Samples of COVID-19 (acute and convalescent) were obtained from the United States, Italy and Spain. T cells, B-cell-depleted T cells, or PBMCs provided the cDNA or gDNA that served as material.

Authors' analysis steps: Reference gene primer amplification gave estimated nucleated cell counts. Produced via immunoSEQ multiplex PCR; TCRdb's table is partial and in-frame only. V, J and clone size reflect that table, while D and trimming were determined from the DNA. The profile covers 110,000 to 150,000 clones, with approximately 90% appearing a single time and 2.5% to 3% taken by the ten largest. Trimming took 0 bases from V and 7 from J, leaving 13 bases between them. The CDR3 runs to 15 residues. Germline V gene data show CDR1 as SGHDT and CDR2 as YYEEEE. The specimen was peripheral blood. The TCR comes from a man between 60 and 70 years old with active or convalescent COVID-19. The chain is built from TRBV5-6 and TRBJ1-4; D possibly corresponds to TRBD1 (5 bases). For the CDR3, the DNA is TGTGCCAGCAGCTTGGTGTCAGGGAAGGGTGAAAAACTGTTTTTT. It codes for CASSLVSGKGEKLFF.